This is a list of T cell receptor beta chains from one sample in a study of blood T cell repertoires in COVID-19. Only in-frame clones appear in the TCRdb table, and some are missing; sequencing was by immunoSEQ multiplex PCR. The table records about 170,000 clones, 88% of them present only once. The sample was peripheral blood. Receptors originate from a man between 60 and 75 years old with acute or convalescent COVID-19. Both conserved end residues are part of each CDR3. A D gene is named only where the DNA matches it firmly. The size entry is marked missing in some rows and otherwise reads once, few, many or a size class.

V,D,J,size,CDR3,DNA
TRBV30,-,TRBJ1-2,-,CAWSVRGGYGYTF,TGTGCCTGGAGTGTACGGGGTGGGTATGGCTACACCTTC
TRBV27,TRBD1,TRBJ1-1,-,CASGDRGYTEAFF,TGTGCCAGCGGGGACAGGGGTTACACTGAAGCTTTCTTT
TRBV5-8,-,TRBJ1-5,-,CASSLSQGPQHF,TGTGCCAGCAGCTTGTCCCAGGGGCCCCAGCATTTT
TRBV29-1,-,TRBJ2-7,-,CSVGVRADEQYF,TGCAGCGTTGGTGTCAGGGCGGACGAGCAGTACTTC
TRBV19,TRBD1,TRBJ2-6,-,CASSADRGRKGANVLTF,TGTGCCAGTAGTGCGGACAGGGGGCGAAAAGGGGCCAACGTCCTGACTTTC
TRBV3-1/TRBV3-2,TRBD1,TRBJ2-6,-,CASSSSTGAPYSGANVLTF,TGTGCCAGCAGCAGCAGCACAGGGGCGCCCTACTCTGGGGCCAACGTCCTGACTTTC
TRBV7-9,-,TRBJ1-2,-,CASSLERNYGYTF,TGTGCCAGCAGCTTAGAACGGAACTATGGCTACACCTTC
TRBV19,TRBD1,TRBJ2-1,once,CASSVDRGDNEQFF,TGTGCCAGTAGTGTAGACAGGGGGGACAATGAGCAGTTCTTC
TRBV11-2,-,TRBJ1-1,-,CASRQPGQLNTEAFF,TGTGCCAGCAGACAGCCGGGACAACTGAACACTGAAGCTTTCTTT
TRBV7-9,TRBD1,TRBJ1-2,once,CASSLATGTVRGVGGYTF,TGTGCCAGCAGCTTAGCGACTGGAACCGTCAGGGGGGTTGGTGGCTACACCTTC
TRBV2,TRBD1,TRBJ2-3,-,CASSVGDRGLGTDTQYF,TGTGCCAGCAGTGTTGGGGACAGGGGGCTGGGCACAGATACGCAGTATTTT
TRBV18,-,TRBJ1-5,few,CASSSLGGLGNQPQHF,TGTGCCAGCTCATCCCTGGGGGGTTTGGGCAATCAGCCCCAGCATTTT
TRBV3-1/TRBV3-2,-,TRBJ2-1,-,CASSQESGVYNEQFF,TGTGCCAGCAGCCAAGAATCAGGGGTATACAATGAGCAGTTCTTC
TRBV27,-,TRBJ1-1,-,CASISNTEAFF,TGTGCCAGCATCTCTAACACTGAAGCTTTCTTT
TRBV4-3,TRBD2,TRBJ2-7,-,CASSQAGEKGEQYF,TGCGCCAGCAGCCAGGCGGGAGAGAAAGGCGAGCAGTACTTC
TRBV10-3,TRBD1,TRBJ1-2,-,CAISGAGTAGSAGYTF,TGTGCCATCAGTGGGGCGGGGACAGCGGGTTCGGCTGGCTACACCTTC
TRBV9,TRBD1,TRBJ2-1,-,CASSVDRRTGGSYNEQFF,TGTGCCAGCAGCGTAGACCGGCGGACAGGGGGCTCCTACAATGAGCAGTTCTTC
TRBV27,-,TRBJ1-2,-,CASSLYQGRGDYGYTF,TGTGCCAGCAGCTTATATCAGGGGAGGGGCGACTATGGCTACACCTTC
TRBV30,-,TRBJ1-4,-,CAWSVDSNEKLFF,TGTGCCTGGAGTGTAGACAGCAATGAAAAACTGTTTTTT
TRBV4-1,-,TRBJ2-5,once,CASSQAPLGLAQETQYF,TGCGCCAGCAGCCAAGCCCCCTTGGGACTGGCCCAAGAGACCCAGTACTTC
TRBV19,TRBD2,TRBJ2-1,-,CASSVLAEYNEQFF,TGTGCCAGTAGTGTTCTAGCGGAGTACAATGAGCAGTTCTTC
TRBV7-8,-,TRBJ1-5,-,CASSLELGNQPQHF,TGTGCCAGCAGCTTAGAACTAGGCAATCAGCCCCAGCATTTT
TRBV11-2,TRBD2,TRBJ2-1,-,CASSKNGGEFDEQFF,TGTGCCAGCAGCAAAAACGGGGGGGAGTTCGATGAGCAGTTCTTC
TRBV6-2/TRBV6-3,TRBD1,TRBJ2-2,-,CASSSFRTGNTGELFF,TGTGCCAGCAGTTCATTCAGGACAGGGAACACCGGGGAGCTGTTTTTT
TRBV9,-,TRBJ1-2,few,CASSVAPDKYGYTF,TGTGCCAGCAGCGTAGCTCCGGACAAGTATGGCTACACCTTC
TRBV27,-,TRBJ2-7,-,CASSLGGATYEQYF,TGTGCCAGCAGTTTAGGGGGGGCAACCTACGAGCAGTACTTC
TRBV5-1,TRBD2,TRBJ2-1,-,CASSPGGRGSEQFF,TGCGCCAGCAGCCCAGGAGGGCGGGGGAGTGAGCAGTTCTTC
TRBV10-2,TRBD1,TRBJ2-1,few,CASSSAGQGYNEQFF,TGCGCCAGCTCTTCTGCCGGACAGGGATACAATGAGCAGTTCTTC
TRBV30,-,TRBJ1-2,-,CAWSQSIVNYGYTF,TGTGCCTGGAGTCAATCCATAGTCAACTATGGCTACACCTTC
TRBV10-3,TRBD1,TRBJ2-2,-,CAISSTGTATGELFF,TGTGCCATCAGTTCCACCGGGACAGCGACCGGGGAGCTGTTTTTT
TRBV7-3,-,TRBJ1-6,once,CASSLGDYNSPLHF,TGTGCCAGCAGCTTGGGCGATTATAATTCACCCCTCCACTTT
TRBV5-6,-,TRBJ2-5,-,CASSLLLASAETQYF,TGTGCCAGCAGCTTGTTGCTTGCGAGTGCAGAGACCCAGTACTTC
TRBV12-5,-,TRBJ1-5,-,CASGQIPNQPQHF,TGTGCTAGTGGCCAAATCCCCAATCAGCCCCAGCATTTT